This T cell receptor beta chain was captured by sequencing in a study of blood T cell repertoires in COVID-19. Study details: The samples span acute and convalescent COVID-19 from the United States, Italy and Spain. Sources were T cells, B-cell-depleted T cells, or PBMCs; the material itself was cDNA or gDNA.

Trimming took 1 base from V and 3 from J; bases not matched to a gene: 1. Germline-derived CDR1 and CDR2 are SGDLS and YYNGEE. The CDR3 is 15 amino acids. Per the study methods: Amplifying reference gene primers gave estimates of nucleated cell counts. Profiled with immunoSEQ multiplex PCR; TCRdb holds only in-frame clones, not every one. V and J calls and clone size come straight from that table; D and trimming were deduced from the DNA. Seen here are around 370,000 clones, 85% to 90% observed once, and the top ten hold 6.5% to 8%. V gene TRBV9 combines with J gene TRBJ2-1; 10 positions agree with TRBD2. The sequencing input was peripheral blood. This clonotype was sampled from a young man with active or convalescent COVID-19. In DNA, the CDR3 is TGTGCCAGCAGCGTACTAGCGGGAGACTACAATGAGCAGTTCTTC. It codes for CASSVLAGDYNEQFF.